Sequencing of this T cell receptor (beta chain) was carried out in a study of T cell repertoires in cytomegalovirus infection. General study findings and limits: Cumulative public TCR beta family frequency identified CMV carriers with the relevant HLA.

TCRdb ran MiXCR on the reads and lists one entry per CDR3 protein. The sample holds 640,000 or so distinct CDR3 sequences, around 30% seen once. About this clonotype itself: The antigen is unknown.

The CDR3 is 15 amino acids. Per germline, CDR1 SGHVS and CDR2 FNYEAQ. The V gene lost 6 bases and the J gene lost 3 bases, with 18 bases spanning the gap. The source of this sequence is a human donor in good health (CMV status not recorded). Some clones in this sample may be carry-over from other donors' samples. This specimen consisted of cultured PBMCs, obtained from culture after CMV antigen stimulation. V gene TRBV7-6 combines with J gene TRBJ2-7; D possibly uses TRBD1 or TRBD2 (6 bases each). The CDR3 loop is CASRPLGADYYEQYF. CDR3 DNA sequence: TGTGCCAGCAGGCCTCTGGGGGCGGACTACTACGAGCAGTACTTC.